A selection of T cell receptor beta chains follows, all from one sample in a study of radiotherapy plus CTLA-4 blockade in lung cancer. Generated by immunoSEQ multiplex PCR, the TCRdb table keeps only in-frame clones and is missing some. The repertoire holds 75,000 to 95,000 clones, with around 72% as singletons. Here the sequenced sample was peripheral blood, taken from a patient treated with radiotherapy plus ipilimumab. These receptor sequences come from a human donor with non-small cell lung cancer that progressed on radiotherapy plus ipilimumab. The CDR3 runs from the conserved cysteine through the conserved F or W. D genes are given only for firm matches. The size field is filled for only some rows; it gives once, few, many or a size class.

CDR3 length: 14; J gene: TRBJ2-5; clone size: .; D gene: .; V gene: TRBV6-1; CDR3 DNA: TGTGCCAGCAGTGAACCAGGGTTGAGTGAGACCCAGTACTTC; CDR3 protein: CASSEPGLSETQYF
CDR3 length: 18; J gene: TRBJ2-1; clone size: .; D gene: TRBD2; V gene: TRBV30; CDR3 DNA: TGTGCCTGGAGGGATATTAAATGCGGCGGGAGGGCCGGGGATGAGCAGTTCTTC; CDR3 protein: CAWRDIKCGGRAGDEQFF
CDR3 length: 15; J gene: TRBJ1-1; clone size: .; D gene: TRBD1; V gene: TRBV4-1; CDR3 DNA: TGCGCCAGCAGCCAGGCAGGGGGCCGGGGCACTGAAGCTTTCTTT; CDR3 protein: CASSQAGGRGTEAFF
CDR3 length: 14; J gene: TRBJ2-7; clone size: .; D gene: TRBD2; V gene: TRBV11-2; CDR3 DNA: TGTGCCAGCAGCTCAAGCGGGGGGGCCCTCGAGCAGTACTTC; CDR3 protein: CASSSSGGALEQYF
CDR3 length: 19; J gene: TRBJ2-1; clone size: .; D gene: TRBD2; V gene: TRBV28; CDR3 DNA: TGTGCCATCCTCAGCGGGGGACTAGCGGGAGGGAGCTCCTACAATGAGCAGTTCTTC; CDR3 protein: CAILSGGLAGGSSYNEQFF
CDR3 length: 15; J gene: TRBJ1-2; clone size: few; D gene: .; V gene: TRBV19; CDR3 DNA: TGTGCCAGTAGTATTACCGTGGACAGCGCCGGTGGCTACACCTTC; CDR3 protein: CASSITVDSAGGYTF
CDR3 length: 13; J gene: TRBJ1-2; clone size: few; D gene: .; V gene: TRBV19; CDR3 DNA: TGTGCCAGTAGTATAGGCGCCAGCTATGGCTACACCTTC; CDR3 protein: CASSIGASYGYTF
CDR3 length: 14; J gene: TRBJ2-5; clone size: .; D gene: .; V gene: TRBV11-2; CDR3 DNA: TGTGCCAGCAGCCCGTATGGAGGGGGAGAGACCCAGTACTTC; CDR3 protein: CASSPYGGGETQYF
CDR3 length: 16; J gene: TRBJ2-3; clone size: few; D gene: TRBD2; V gene: TRBV7-7; CDR3 DNA: TGTGCTAGCAGCTTAAGTCCGGGAGGGGGCACAGATACGCAGTATTTT; CDR3 protein: CASSLSPGGGTDTQYF
CDR3 length: 12; J gene: TRBJ1-6; clone size: .; D gene: .; V gene: TRBV7-9; CDR3 DNA: TGTGCCAGCAGGGCCGGAGATTCACCCCTCCACTTT; CDR3 protein: CASRAGDSPLHF
CDR3 length: 15; J gene: TRBJ2-2; clone size: .; D gene: TRBD1; V gene: TRBV7-6; CDR3 DNA: TGTGCCAGCAGCTGGACAGGGGCCTACACCGGGGAGCTGTTTTTT; CDR3 protein: CASSWTGAYTGELFF
CDR3 length: 14; J gene: TRBJ1-4; clone size: once; D gene: .; V gene: TRBV6-5; CDR3 DNA: TGTGCCAGCAGCCTACAGCCTCGGAGTGAAAAACTGTTTTTT; CDR3 protein: CASSLQPRSEKLFF
CDR3 length: 14; J gene: TRBJ2-7; clone size: .; D gene: .; V gene: TRBV7-9; CDR3 DNA: TGTGCCAGCAGCCCGGGACCGGAACACTACGAGCAGTACTTC; CDR3 protein: CASSPGPEHYEQYF